This T cell receptor beta chain was sequenced during a study of T-cell reconstitution after alpha-beta-depleted transplantation in children. TCRbeta library construction was performed incorporating unique molecular identifiers. TCRdb itself ran the PCR reads through MiXCR, one entry per CDR3 protein. Of roughly 500,000 distinct CDR3 sequences in the sample, about 33% are singletons; the top ten hold about 2.3%. The CDR3 loop spans 16 amino acids. Germline CDR1 and CDR2: DFQATT and SNEGSKA (reference sequence). Trimming took 0 bases from V and 4 from J, leaving 18 bases between them. This clonotype was detected only a few times.

The TCR was taken from a human donor who donated a stem cell graft to a child with aplastic anemia. The chain uses TRBV20-1 and TRBJ1-1, with TRBD1 as a possible D gene (6 bases). The sequences come from PBMCs from the stem cell graft donor, collected from the stem cell graft. This CDR3 reads CSAREIKGVRGTEAFF. The CDR3 DNA is TGCAGTGCTAGAGAAATAAAGGGGGTTCGAGGCACTGAAGCTTTCTTT.